Listed here are 17 T cell receptor beta chains from one sample, sequenced in a study of CD8+ T cells in alopecia areata. The treatment denotes: oral pan-JAK inhibitor, 5-10 mg twice daily. Extraction of RNA preceded its reverse transcription into cDNA, which served as the sequencing template. The protocol was immunoSEQ multiplex PCR, while the TCRdb copy is restricted to in-frame clones and leaves out a portion. The table shows 120,000 or so clones, with around 60% occurring only once. The sequencing used CD4+ T cells sorted from blood, collected at week 4, from a patient treated with tofacitinib. Receptor source: a human donor with alopecia areata.

The chain is built from TRBV19 and TRBJ1-5, with D perhaps matching TRBD1 (6 bases). This CDR3 spans 15 amino acids. CDR1 is LNHDA, CDR2 SQIVND, per germline (reference sequence). Deletions cut 8 bases from V and 3 bases from J, with 17 bases between. The CDR3 region is CASVDSGGNNQPQHF. The CDR3 DNA follows: TGTGCCAGTGTGGACAGTGGGGGCAACAATCAGCCCCAGCATTTT.

The chain carries TRBV9 and TRBJ2-7; 11 nucleotides agree with TRBD2. Germline lookup yields CDR1 SGDLS and CDR2 YYNGEE. The trim removed 4 bases at V and 0 bases at J, leaving 3 bases unmatched. This CDR3 spans 15 amino acids. The DNA of the CDR3 is TGTGCCAGCAGCACTAGCGGGGGCAGCTCCTACGAGCAGTACTTC. Its translation: CASSTSGGSSYEQYF. The whole variable domain, filled in from reference TRBV9 and TRBJ2-7, reads DSGVTQTPKHLITATGQRVTLRCSPRSGDLSVYWYQQSLDQGLQFLIQYYNGEERAKGNILERFSAQQFPDLHSELNLSSLELGDSALYFCASSTSGGSSYEQYFGPGTRLTVT.

For the CDR3, the DNA is TGCGCCAGCAGCTTAAGACAGGCCTACGAGCAGTACTTC. Protein sequence: CASSLRQAYEQYF. This chain joins TRBV5-1 and TRBJ2-5; possibly TRBD1 for D (6 bases). The DNA end is a closer match to TRBJ2-7, so the J assignment may be wrong. The CDR3 runs 13 residues. Germline CDR1 is SGHRS and CDR2 is YFSETQ.

The CDR3 loop is CASSLRGRGASYEQYF. The DNA of the CDR3 is TGTGCCAGCAGCTTACGGGGGAGAGGGGCCTCCTACGAGCAGTACTTC. The J gene is TRBJ2-7, the V gene TRBV7-6; TRBD2 might be the D (6 bases). The CDR3 consists of 16 residues. From germline, CDR1 is SGHVS and CDR2 FNYEAQ. V shed 2 bases and J shed 0 bases, with 14 bases lying between them.

The rearrangement uses TRBV11-2 and TRBJ2-7, with D maybe TRBD1 (5 bases). The CDR3 contains 13 residues. V was clipped by 4 bases and J by 5 bases, with 12 bases between them. CDR1 and CDR2 from the germline V gene are SGHAT and FQNNGV. The CDR3 DNA is TGTGCCAGCAGCTCCTTAAGGGGCCACGAGCAGTACTTC. Amino acids: CASSSLRGHEQYF.

The genes are TRBV4-3 and TRBJ1-1, with D uncertain. The germline V gene encodes CDR1 LGHNA and CDR2 YSLEER. This CDR3 has 13 amino acids. Trimming shortened V by 1 base and J by 9 bases, and 12 bases separated the two germline ends. CDR3 in amino acids: CASSQGRGLQAFF. The CDR3 DNA reads TGCGCCAGCAGCCAAGGTAGAGGGTTGCAAGCTTTCTTT.

The V and J genes are TRBV14 and TRBJ2-1; 9 positions agree with TRBD2. The CDR3 runs to 15 residues. Trimming took 1 base from V and 10 from J; bases not matched to a gene: 8. Germline V gene sequence: CDR1 SGHDN, CDR2 FVKESK. The CDR3 protein is CASSQVSGSRGEQFF. The CDR3 coding sequence is TGTGCCAGCAGCCAAGTTAGCGGGAGTAGAGGGGAGCAGTTCTTC.

CDR3 amino acids: CASSEWTGSEYGYTF. CDR3 nucleotides: TGTGCCAGCAGTGAATGGACGGGGTCTGAGTATGGCTACACCTTC. The gene calls are TRBV25-1 and TRBJ1-2; unclear D gene. The ends were cut back, 1 base at V and 5 bases at J, with 14 bases in the middle. Per germline, CDR1 MGHDK and CDR2 SYGVNS. This CDR3 is built from 15 residues.

This clone was seen only a few times. This chain uses TRBV7-3 with TRBJ2-2, with D possibly being TRBD2 (5 bases). This CDR3 region has 16 residues. V lost 6 bases to trimming and J lost 1 base, with 15 bases between them. Germline V gene lookup returns CDR1 SGHTA and CDR2 FQGTGA. CDR3 in amino acids: CASRTRGQQNTGELFF. The CDR3 nucleotides read TGTGCCAGCAGGACACGGGGTCAGCAGAACACCGGGGAGCTGTTTTTT.

This chain links TRBV7-2 with TRBJ2-5; D possibly corresponds to TRBD2 (7 bases). Germline assignment: CDR1 SGHTA and CDR2 FQGNSA. The germline V and J ends were trimmed by 2 bases and 6 bases, with 13 bases remaining between them. The CDR3 length is 14 residues. The CDR3 coding sequence is TGTGCCAGCAGCTTACCGGGGGGCTTACAGACCCAGTACTTC. Amino acids: CASSLPGGLQTQYF.

This chain connects TRBV4-1 to TRBJ1-2, with D possibly being TRBD1 (5 bases). The V gene's germline CDR1 is MGHRA and CDR2 YSYEKL. The CDR3 has 19 residues. Between the trimmed V and J ends, which lost 2 bases and 0 bases, there was a span of 22 bases. The CDR3 DNA sequence: TGCGCCAGCAGCCAAAAGACCGGAGGGGCGCAGTTAGCTAACTATGGCTACACCTTC. Its protein is CASSQKTGGAQLANYGYTF.

V usage is TRBV29-1 and J usage is TRBJ2-5; perhaps TRBD2 as D (5 bases). This CDR3 is built from 12 residues. V lost 5 bases and J 1 base, leaving 8 bases between the germline ends. Germline CDR1 and CDR2: SQVTM and ANQGSEA. CDR3 in amino acids: CSVWSGQETQYF. The CDR3 DNA follows: TGCAGCGTTTGGAGCGGCCAAGAGACCCAGTACTTC.

V gene TRBV9 combines with J gene TRBJ2-3; 8 bases align to TRBD2. CDR1 SGDLS and CDR2 YYNGEE come from the germline V gene. V trimming: 0 bases; J trimming: 5 bases; junction bases outside the gene matches: 5. The CDR3 has 15 residues. CDR3 sequence: CASSVGGLVLDTQYF. CDR3 DNA sequence: TGTGCCAGCAGCGTAGGGGGACTAGTTTTAGATACGCAGTATTTT. Filled out from reference TRBV9 and TRBJ2-3, the complete variable domain reads DSGVTQTPKHLITATGQRVTLRCSPRSGDLSVYWYQQSLDQGLQFLIQYYNGEERAKGNILERFSAQQFPDLHSELNLSSLELGDSALYFCASSVGGLVLDTQYFGPGTRLTVL.

This clone was counted only a few times. The J gene is TRBJ2-1, the V gene TRBV7-2, with TRBD2 matching over 7 bases. This CDR3 region has 14 residues. From germline, CDR1 is SGHTA and CDR2 FQGNSA. The V segment lost 7 bases and the J segment 0 bases; nucleotides outside the gene matches: 3. For the CDR3, the DNA is TGTGCCAGCACCGGGGGGAGCTCCTACAATGAGCAGTTCTTC. As protein: CASTGGSSYNEQFF.

This chain joins TRBV7-2 and TRBJ2-5; 7 nucleotides align to TRBD1. Germline V gives CDR1 SGHTA, CDR2 FQGNSA. J lost 5 bases, V lost 4 bases, and 10 bases had no gene match. This CDR3 region has 15 residues. This CDR3 is CASSSGDRVGETQYF. The DNA for the CDR3 is TGTGCCAGCAGCTCAGGTGACAGGGTCGGGGAGACCCAGTACTTC.

The rearrangement uses TRBV9 and TRBJ2-7; a possible D gene is TRBD2 (5 bases). This CDR3 has 15 amino acids. Deletions cut 4 bases from V and 0 bases from J, with 14 bases between. The V gene's germline CDR1 is SGDLS and CDR2 YYNGEE. CDR3 protein: CASSPNPDFSYEQYF. CDR3 coding DNA: TGTGCCAGCAGCCCTAACCCGGACTTCTCCTACGAGCAGTACTTC.

The chain combines TRBV5-1 with TRBJ2-2, with D unclear. The CDR3 is made up of 14 amino acids. Germline values: CDR1 SGHRS, CDR2 YFSETQ. V shed 4 bases and J shed 5 bases, with 12 bases lying between them. CDR3 sequence: CASSIGRRTGELFF. The CDR3 DNA is TGCGCCAGCAGCATCGGACGGCGAACCGGGGAGCTGTTTTTT.